Listed below are T cell receptor beta chains from one sample, sequenced in a study of shared clonotypes between healthy human individuals. Produced via immunoSEQ multiplex PCR; TCRdb's table is partial and in-frame only. Of more than 2,000,000 clones listed, approximately 92% are singletons. The sequencing sample was made of naive CD4+ T cells sorted from blood. Every receptor here comes from a man younger than 30 in good health. The CDR3 runs from the conserved cysteine through the conserved F or W. The D gene is left open where the match is weak. A row's size may be missing; if present it is once, few, many or a size class.

- - TRBJ1-4 TRBV5-1 TGCGCCAGCAGCTTGGGGCGGGGACCCCAGCTGGAAAAACTGTTTTTT CASSLGRGPQLEKLFF
- - TRBJ2-5 TRBV19 TGTGCCAGTAGTCCCCCCGGAAATCGGGGCGAGACCCAGTACTTC CASSPPGNRGETQYF
- - TRBJ1-2 TRBV7-9 TGTGCCAGCAGCCGTTACCCCGGAAGGGAGTACTATGGCTACACCTTC CASSRYPGREYYGYTF
few TRBD2 TRBJ2-2 TRBV10-3 TGTGCCTGCGGGGGGACGAACACCGGGGAGCTGTTTTTT CACGGTNTGELFF
- - TRBJ1-1 TRBV11-2 TGTGCCAGCAGCCTAGGACAGCTTGAAGCTTTCTTT CASSLGQLEAFF
- TRBD2 TRBJ2-1 TRBV18 TGTGCCAGCTCACCATTACTAGCGGGGATCAATGAGCAGTTCTTC CASSPLLAGINEQFF
- TRBD1 TRBJ1-1 TRBV10-3 TGTGCCACCCGGACAGGGGGCTTAGGCACTGAAGCTTTCTTT CATRTGGLGTEAFF
- - TRBJ2-7 TRBV30 TGTGCCTGGTCACAGGACTACGAGCAGTACTTC CAWSQDYEQYF
few - TRBJ1-1 TRBV23-1 TGCGCCAGCAGTTGTGGGACGACTGAAGCTTTCTTT CASSCGTTEAFF
- TRBD1 TRBJ2-7 TRBV18 TGTGCCAGCTCTCGCAAGACAGGGCTCGGCGAGCAGTACTTC CASSRKTGLGEQYF
- TRBD1 TRBJ1-1 TRBV12-5 TGTGCTATGCGCGCCGCGACAGGGGGCCGGTACACTGAAGCTTTCTTT CAMRAATGGRYTEAFF
- TRBD1 TRBJ2-7 TRBV2 TGTGCCAGCAGTACACACAGGGGGCTCGACGAGCAGTACTTC CASSTHRGLDEQYF
- TRBD2 TRBJ2-3 TRBV9 TGTGCCAGCAGCTCTAGCGGGAGGGTAGATACGCAGTATTTT CASSSSGRVDTQYF
- TRBD1 TRBJ2-7 TRBV10-1 TGCGCCAGCAGTAACAGGGGAACCTACGAGCAGTACTTC CASSNRGTYEQYF
- TRBD1 TRBJ1-5 TRBV28 TGTGCCAGCAGTCTAGGGAACAGGGGAGGTTCGCAGCCCCAGCATTTT CASSLGNRGGSQPQHF
- TRBD1 TRBJ1-1 TRBV7-9 TGTGCCAGCAGCTTACGGAAGACAGGGGTTGACACTGAAGCTTTCTTT CASSLRKTGVDTEAFF
- - TRBJ1-1 TRBV27 TGTGCCAGCAGTTCGTGGGGGCTATCAACCTCAGGAACTGAAGCTTTCTTT CASSSWGLSTSGTEAFF
- TRBD2 TRBJ2-7 TRBV5-4 TGTGCCAGCAGCTCGGGACTAGCGGGGGGGCTCGAGCAGTACTTC CASSSGLAGGLEQYF
- TRBD1 TRBJ1-1 TRBV18 TGTGCCAGCTCACCACCGACAGGGGACAACACTGAAGCTTTCTTT CASSPPTGDNTEAFF
- TRBD2 TRBJ2-7 TRBV4-1 TGCGCCAGCAGCCAAGTTGGACTAGCGGGGGCCGCGGGCTCCTACGAGCAGTACTTC CASSQVGLAGAAGSYEQYF
- TRBD1 TRBJ2-7 TRBV6-6 TGTGCCAGCACTACCGGGACAGGGACCTACGAGCAGTACTTC CASTTGTGTYEQYF
- - TRBJ1-1 TRBV5-8 TGTGCCAGTGGGGGATGGGGGTTCAACACTGAAGCTTTCTTT CASGGWGFNTEAFF
- - TRBJ2-7 TRBV28 TGTGCCAGCAGTCCCGTCGGGTTGACAAACGAGCAGTACTTC CASSPVGLTNEQYF
- TRBD1 TRBJ2-3 TRBV2 TGTGCCAGCAAGGACAGGGGGCGGATTAGCACAGATACGCAGTATTTT CASKDRGRISTDTQYF
- - TRBJ2-3 TRBV27 TGTGCCAGCAGTTTACTCGGCCCTGGCGATACGCAGTATTTT CASSLLGPGDTQYF
- TRBD1 TRBJ2-3 TRBV29-1 TGCAGCGCTAGGGGACAGAACACAGATACGCAGTATTTT CSARGQNTDTQYF
- TRBD2 TRBJ2-2 TRBV19 TGTGCCAGTAGTGTAACTAGCGGGGGGAACACCGGGGAGCTGTTTTTT CASSVTSGGNTGELFF
- TRBD1 TRBJ2-7 TRBV18 TGTGCCAGCTCACCACCTAATCAGGGGGCGATGTACGAGCAGTACTTC CASSPPNQGAMYEQYF
- - TRBJ1-3 TRBV6-5 TGTGCCAGCAGTTACGTCGGACAGGGAAACACCATATATTTT CASSYVGQGNTIYF
once - TRBJ2-1 TRBV28 TGTGCCAGCAGTTTGGGTGACGTACTTGAGCAGTTCTTC CASSLGDVLEQFF
- - TRBJ2-5 TRBV11-2 TGTGCCAGCAGCCTTCACCGGGGTGGAGAGACCCAGTACTTC CASSLHRGGETQYF
- - TRBJ2-3 TRBV2 TGTGCCAGCAGCACCGGGACGGCAAGCACAGATACGCAGTATTTT CASSTGTASTDTQYF
- - TRBJ2-5 TRBV6-1 TGTGCCAGCAGTGCAGGGGTAGCGCGATTGGATCAAGAGACCCAGTACTTC CASSAGVARLDQETQYF
- TRBD1 TRBJ1-1 TRBV9 TGTGCCAGCAGCGCAATACAGGGGACTGAAGCTTTCTTT CASSAIQGTEAFF
- TRBD2 TRBJ2-5 TRBV7-2 TGTGCCAGCACCCACCGGGGGACTAGCGGATTACAAGAGACCCAGTACTTC CASTHRGTSGLQETQYF
- - TRBJ1-3 TRBV2 TGTGCCAGCAGGATGACAGGCTCCACTGGAAACACCATATATTTT CASRMTGSTGNTIYF
- TRBD2 TRBJ2-2 TRBV9 TGTGCCAGCAAGGGCGGGAGTAGCACCGGGGAGCTGTTTTTT CASKGGSSTGELFF
once - TRBJ2-5 TRBV5-1 TGCGCCAGCAGCAGGGGGTCAGGGTCCCCTGGGCAGTACTTC CASSRGSGSPGQYF
- - TRBJ2-3 TRBV4-3 TGCGCCAGCAGCCCCGGGGGCGGGATGATCACAGATACGCAGTATTTT CASSPGGGMITDTQYF
- - TRBJ2-7 TRBV18 TGTGCCAGCTCACCAACACCCGGGGGTGTCTACGAGCAGTACTTC CASSPTPGGVYEQYF
- - TRBJ1-2 TRBV2 TGTGCCAGCAGTGAAGACCCTCTCCTCAGGCGGAGAAACTCTAACTATGGCTACACCTTC CASSEDPLLRRRNSNYGYTF
once TRBD2 TRBJ2-1 TRBV5-6 TGTGCCAGCAGCTGGAGTCTAGCGGGGGCTTACAATGAGCAGTTCTTC CASSWSLAGAYNEQFF